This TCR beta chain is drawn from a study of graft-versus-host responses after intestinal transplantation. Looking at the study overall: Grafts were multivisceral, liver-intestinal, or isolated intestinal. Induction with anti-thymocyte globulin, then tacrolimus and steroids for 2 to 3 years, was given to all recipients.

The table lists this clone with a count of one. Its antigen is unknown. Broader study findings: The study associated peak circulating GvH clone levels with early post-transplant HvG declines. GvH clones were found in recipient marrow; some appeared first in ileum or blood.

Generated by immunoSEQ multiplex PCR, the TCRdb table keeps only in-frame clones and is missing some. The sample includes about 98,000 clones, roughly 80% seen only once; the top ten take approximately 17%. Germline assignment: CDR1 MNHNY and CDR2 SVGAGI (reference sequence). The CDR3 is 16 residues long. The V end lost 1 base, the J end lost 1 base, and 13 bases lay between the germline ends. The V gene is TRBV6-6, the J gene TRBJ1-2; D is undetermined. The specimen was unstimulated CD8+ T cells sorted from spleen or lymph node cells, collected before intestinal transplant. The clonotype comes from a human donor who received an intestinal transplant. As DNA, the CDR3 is TGTGCCAGCAGTTACTTTCGAGGAGGAGTTAACTATGGCTACACCTTC. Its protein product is CASSYFRGGVNYGYTF.